The 18 T cell receptor beta chains reported below all come from one sample, sequenced in a study of OX40 agonist ivuxolimab in advanced cancers. Library method: the immunoSEQ multiplex PCR assay. Drawn from immuneACCESS, this table holds only the in-frame rearrangements with V and J called that TCRdb kept. Clones are partly lost; checked studies trace under half to an unresolved V gene and leave the rest unexplained. Within this sample are around 41,000 clones, with more than 70% of them counted one time only. The ten largest clones capture roughly 13% of the sample. Sequenced material: CD4+ or CD8+ T cells sorted from blood, taken in a trial of the OX40 agonist ivuxolimab. These receptors were taken from an adult with an advanced solid tumor such as melanoma, head and neck, liver or kidney cancer.

The genes are TRBV5-6 and TRBJ2-1; a possible D gene is TRBD2 (6 bases). CDR3 length equals 17 residues. Per the germline V gene, CDR1 is SGHDT and CDR2 is YYEEEE. V dropped 4 bases and J dropped 7 bases, with 24 bases sitting between them. The CDR3 DNA reads TGTGCCAGCAGCCCGTCAAGGGGCGGGGCCCGAATAAATGAGCAGTTCTTC. Translated, it gives CASSPSRGGARINEQFF.

The chain links TRBV14 to TRBJ2-3; D is perhaps TRBD2 (6 bases). Germline assignment: CDR1 SGHDN and CDR2 FVKESK. This CDR3 has 17 residues. Trimming took 1 base from V and 0 from J, leaving 14 bases between them. As DNA, the CDR3 is TGTGCCAGCAGCCAAGGGGCTAGCGCGTCTAGCACAGATACGCAGTATTTT. Encoded protein: CASSQGASASSTDTQYF.

The CDR3: CASSPGSETQYF. DNA of the CDR3: TGTGCCAGCAGCCCAGGGTCCGAGACCCAGTACTTC. The rearrangement links TRBV7-8 to TRBJ2-5; tentative D call: TRBD1 (5 bases). This CDR3 region has 12 residues. V dropped 5 bases and J dropped 5 bases, with 9 bases sitting between them. The V gene's germline CDR1 is SGHVS and CDR2 FQNEAQ.

V gene TRBV6-4 combines with J gene TRBJ2-3, with TRBD2 matching over 8 bases. The CDR3 contains 14 residues. Germline CDR1 reads MRHNA; CDR2 reads SNTAGT. V was pared by 3 bases and J by 1 base, with 0 bases of the junction left unmatched. CDR3 nucleotides: TGTGCCAGCAGTGAACTAGCGGGCACAGATACGCAGTATTTT. This gives the protein CASSELAGTDTQYF.

V and J are TRBV5-8 and TRBJ2-1; TRBD2 agrees at 11 bases. The germline V gene encodes CDR1 SGHTS and CDR2 YDEGEE. The CDR3 spans 16 residues. V lost 2 bases and J lost 7; bases outside the gene matches: 8. The CDR3 sequence: CASSFSTSGNRNEQFF. Written as DNA, the CDR3 is TGTGCCAGCAGCTTTTCGACTAGCGGGAACCGGAATGAGCAGTTCTTC.

The chain combines TRBV4-3 with TRBJ2-7; TRBD1 is a possible D gene (7 bases). Trimming cost V 0 bases and J 2 bases, with 8 bases left between them. CDR1 is LGHNA, CDR2 YSLEER, per germline. CDR3 length: 14 amino acids. CDR3 nucleotides: TGCGCCAGCAGCCAAGACAGGGGGGCCTACGAGCAGTACTTC. Protein: CASSQDRGAYEQYF.

The chain combines TRBV27 with TRBJ2-7; TRBD1 is a possible D gene (6 bases). Per the germline V gene, CDR1 is MNHEY and CDR2 is SMNVEV (reference sequence). CDR3 length: 12 amino acids. Trimming stripped 8 bases from V and 3 bases from J, with 11 bases between. DNA of the CDR3: TGTGCCAGCGGTTACAGGGACTACGAGCAGTACTTC. The encoded protein is CASGYRDYEQYF.

This sequence joins TRBV30 and TRBJ2-7; TRBD1 or TRBD2 may be the D gene (5 bases each). Germline assignment: CDR1 GTSNPN and CDR2 SVGIG (reference sequence). V lost 4 bases and J lost 0, with 13 bases in between. The CDR3 is made up of 14 amino acids. CDR3 protein: CAWKAEGPSYEQYF. The CDR3 DNA sequence: TGTGCCTGGAAAGCTGAGGGGCCCTCCTACGAGCAGTACTTC.

This chain joins TRBV7-8 and TRBJ2-4; D possibly uses TRBD1 or TRBD2 (6 bases each). V was trimmed by 5 bases and J by 10 bases, leaving 18 bases between them. CDR3 length: 14 amino acids. Germline CDR1 is SGHVS and CDR2 is FQNEAQ. Here the CDR3 reads CASSDRWDWKIQYF. The CDR3 DNA reads TGTGCCAGCAGCGACAGGTGGGACTGGAAGATTCAGTACTTC.

A remark on this clone: Other DNA sequences in the sample encode the same CDR3. The V and J genes are TRBV7-2 and TRBJ2-1; 8 bases agree with TRBD1. The CDR3 totals 14 residues. Germline values: CDR1 SGHTA, CDR2 FQGNSA. V dropped 6 bases and J dropped 3; count of bases not matched to a gene: 4. The CDR3 spells CASRRDRNYNEQFF. CDR3 sequence (DNA): TGTGCCAGCAGGCGGGACAGGAACTACAATGAGCAGTTCTTC.

The chain is built from TRBV7-9 and TRBJ2-5; 7 nucleotides align to TRBD1. The CDR3 runs to 14 residues. With 4 bases clipped from V and 5 bases from J, the junction kept 7 bases outside the gene matches. Germline CDR1 reads SEHNR; CDR2 reads FQNEAQ (reference sequence). As DNA, the CDR3 is TGTGCCAGCAGCTCACCGACAGGGATCGAGACCCAGTACTTC. Encoded protein: CASSSPTGIETQYF.

The gene calls are TRBV30 and TRBJ2-7; 7 nucleotides match TRBD2. CDR1 GTSNPN and CDR2 SVGIG come from the germline V gene (reference sequence). The V segment lost 2 bases and the J segment 3 bases; nucleotides outside the gene matches: 7. The CDR3 totals 14 residues. The CDR3 DNA follows: TGTGCCTGGAGTCCACCGGGAGGACACTACGAGCAGTACTTC. Translating it yields CAWSPPGGHYEQYF.

This chain connects TRBV28 to TRBJ1-5; D is unclear. Germline V gives CDR1 MDHEN, CDR2 SYDVKM. The germline V and J ends were trimmed by 4 bases and 3 bases, with 10 bases remaining between them. This CDR3 comprises 14 residues. The CDR3 DNA sequence: TGTGCCAGCAGTTCCTTCGCCTTCAATCAGCCCCAGCATTTT. Translated, it gives CASSSFAFNQPQHF.

This sequence joins TRBV2 and TRBJ1-3; 7 bases map to TRBD1. J lost 0 bases, V lost 6 bases, and 5 bases had no gene match. The CDR3 has 15 amino acids. Germline CDR1 reads SNHLY; CDR2 reads FYNNEI. CDR3 region: CASRTGVFSGNTIYF. As DNA, the CDR3 is TGTGCCAGCAGAACAGGGGTCTTCTCTGGAAACACCATATATTTT.

The rearrangement uses TRBV19 and TRBJ1-1; D remains unclear. This CDR3 has 14 amino acids. V lost 7 bases and J lost 0, with 12 bases in between. Germline CDR1 and CDR2: LNHDA and SQIVND (reference sequence). CDR3 residues: CASIRERLNTEAFF. CDR3 sequence (DNA): TGTGCCAGTATCCGAGAGAGGTTGAACACTGAAGCTTTCTTT. The full variable domain, in which reference TRBV19 and TRBJ1-1 provide the parts outside the CDR3, is DGGITQSPKYLFRKEGQNVTLSCEQNLNHDAMYWYRQDPGQGLRLIYYSQIVNDFQKGDIAEGYSVSREKKESFPLTVTSAQKNPTAFYLCASIRERLNTEAFFGQGTRLTVV.

The chain links TRBV11-2 to TRBJ1-6; 7 bases align to TRBD1. The CDR3 has 15 residues. CDR1 and CDR2 (germline): SGHAT, FQNNGV. Trimming at V came to 3 bases and at J to 4 bases, leaving 3 bases not matched to a gene. The CDR3 loop reads CASSFSGGYNSPLHF. In nucleotides, the CDR3 is TGTGCCAGCAGCTTTTCAGGGGGTTATAATTCACCCCTCCACTTT.

The CDR3 DNA reads TGCGCCAGCAGCGCCTGGACAGCTCGGAGGCCCGGGGAGCTGTTTTTT. As protein: CASSAWTARRPGELFF. V usage is TRBV5-1 and J usage is TRBJ2-2; weak D call: TRBD1 (6 bases). V shed 4 bases and J shed 6 bases, with 19 bases lying between them. The CDR3 is made up of 16 amino acids. Germline values: CDR1 SGHRS, CDR2 YFSETQ.

V is TRBV25-1 and J is TRBJ2-1; D call uncertain. V was clipped by 0 bases and J by 10 bases, with 7 bases between them. This CDR3 is 12 amino acids long. Per the germline V gene, CDR1 is MGHDK and CDR2 is SYGVNS. CDR3 sequence (DNA): TGTGCCAGCAGTGAATACGGGCCCGAGCAGTTCTTC. Translated: CASSEYGPEQFF.